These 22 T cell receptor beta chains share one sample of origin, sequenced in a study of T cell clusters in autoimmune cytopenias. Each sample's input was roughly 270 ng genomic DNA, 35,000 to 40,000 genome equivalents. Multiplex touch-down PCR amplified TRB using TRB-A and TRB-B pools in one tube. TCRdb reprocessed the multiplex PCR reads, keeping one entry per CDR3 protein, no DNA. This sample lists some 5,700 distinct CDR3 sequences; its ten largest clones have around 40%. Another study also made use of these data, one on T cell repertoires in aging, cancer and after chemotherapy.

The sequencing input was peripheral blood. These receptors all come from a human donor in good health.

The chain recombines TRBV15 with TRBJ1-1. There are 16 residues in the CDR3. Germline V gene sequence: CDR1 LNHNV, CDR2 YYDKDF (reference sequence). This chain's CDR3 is CATSRAFRAKNTEAFF.

CDR3 sequence: CASSGTARTDTQYF. The chain joins TRBV5-1 to TRBJ2-3; TCRdb names TRBD1, which stays unverified in the absence of DNA. CDR3 length: 14 amino acids. CDR1 is SGHRS, CDR2 YFSETQ, per germline.

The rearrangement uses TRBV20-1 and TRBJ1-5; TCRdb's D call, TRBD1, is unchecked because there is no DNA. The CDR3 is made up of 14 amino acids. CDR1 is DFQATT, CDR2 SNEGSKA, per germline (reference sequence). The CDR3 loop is CSVGGDNSNQPQHF.

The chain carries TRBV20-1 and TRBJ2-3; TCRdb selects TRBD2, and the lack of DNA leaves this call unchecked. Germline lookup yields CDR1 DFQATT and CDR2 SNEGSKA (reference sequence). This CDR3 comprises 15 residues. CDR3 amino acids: CSAGLAGVSTDTQYF.

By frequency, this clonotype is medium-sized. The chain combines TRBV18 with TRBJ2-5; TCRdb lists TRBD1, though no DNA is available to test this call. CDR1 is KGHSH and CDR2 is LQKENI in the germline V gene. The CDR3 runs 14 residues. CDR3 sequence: CASSPTRGQETQYF.

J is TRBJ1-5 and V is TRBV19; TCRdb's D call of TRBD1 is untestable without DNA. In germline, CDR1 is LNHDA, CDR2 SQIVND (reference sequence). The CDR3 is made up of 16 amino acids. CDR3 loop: CASTRGGGAVNQPQHF. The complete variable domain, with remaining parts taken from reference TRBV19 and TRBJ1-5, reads DGGITQSPKYLFRKEGQNVTLSCEQNLNHDAMYWYRQDPGQGLRLIYYSQIVNDFQKGDIAEGYSVSREKKESFPLTVTSAQKNPTAFYLCASTRGGGAVNQPQHFGDGTRLSIL.

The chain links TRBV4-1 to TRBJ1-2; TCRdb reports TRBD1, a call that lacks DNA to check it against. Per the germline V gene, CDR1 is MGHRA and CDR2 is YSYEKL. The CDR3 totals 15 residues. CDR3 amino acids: CASSQSDRGRGGYTF.

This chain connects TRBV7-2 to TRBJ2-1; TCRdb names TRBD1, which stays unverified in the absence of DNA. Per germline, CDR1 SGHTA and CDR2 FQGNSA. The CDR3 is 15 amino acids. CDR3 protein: CASSPLGDHYNEQFF.

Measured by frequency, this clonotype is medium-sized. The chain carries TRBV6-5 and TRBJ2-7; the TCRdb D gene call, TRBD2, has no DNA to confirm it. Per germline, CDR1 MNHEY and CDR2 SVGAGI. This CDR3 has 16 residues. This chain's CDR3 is CASSYSGGAGSYEQYF.

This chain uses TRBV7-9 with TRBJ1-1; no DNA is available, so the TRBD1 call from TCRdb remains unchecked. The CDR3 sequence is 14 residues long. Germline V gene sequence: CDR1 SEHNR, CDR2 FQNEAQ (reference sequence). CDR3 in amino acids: CASSRDRVNTEAFF.

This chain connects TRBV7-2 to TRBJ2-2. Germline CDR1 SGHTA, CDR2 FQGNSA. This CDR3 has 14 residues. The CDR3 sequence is CASSLAINTGELFF.

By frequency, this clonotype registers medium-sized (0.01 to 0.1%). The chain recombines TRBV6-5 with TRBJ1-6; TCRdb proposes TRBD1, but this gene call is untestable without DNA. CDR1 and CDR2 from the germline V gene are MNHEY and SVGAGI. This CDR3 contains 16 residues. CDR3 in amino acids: CASSQTANAYNSPLHF.

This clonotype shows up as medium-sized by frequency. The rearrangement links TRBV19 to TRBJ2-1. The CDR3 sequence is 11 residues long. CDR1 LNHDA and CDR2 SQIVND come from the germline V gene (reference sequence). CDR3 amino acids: CASSKVEQQFF. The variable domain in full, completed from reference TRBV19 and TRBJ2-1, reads DGGITQSPKYLFRKEGQNVTLSCEQNLNHDAMYWYRQDPGQGLRLIYYSQIVNDFQKGDIAEGYSVSREKKESFPLTVTSAQKNPTAFYLCASSKVEQQFFGPGTRLTVL.

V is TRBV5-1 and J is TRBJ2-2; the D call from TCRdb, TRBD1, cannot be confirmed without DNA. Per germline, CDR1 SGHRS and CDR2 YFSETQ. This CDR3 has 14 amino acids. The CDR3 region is CASSLLQGTGELFF.

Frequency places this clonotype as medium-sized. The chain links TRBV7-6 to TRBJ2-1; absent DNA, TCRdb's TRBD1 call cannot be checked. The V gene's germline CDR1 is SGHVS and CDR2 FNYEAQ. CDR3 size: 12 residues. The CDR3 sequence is CASSLGADEQFF.

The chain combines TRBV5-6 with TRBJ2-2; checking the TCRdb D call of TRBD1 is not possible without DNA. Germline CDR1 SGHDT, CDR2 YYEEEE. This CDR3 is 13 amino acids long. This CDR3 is CASSLAGGGELFF.

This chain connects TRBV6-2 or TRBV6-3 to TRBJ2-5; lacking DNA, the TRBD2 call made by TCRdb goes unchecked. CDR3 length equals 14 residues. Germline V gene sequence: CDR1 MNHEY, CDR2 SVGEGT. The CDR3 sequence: CASSYDKAGETQYF.

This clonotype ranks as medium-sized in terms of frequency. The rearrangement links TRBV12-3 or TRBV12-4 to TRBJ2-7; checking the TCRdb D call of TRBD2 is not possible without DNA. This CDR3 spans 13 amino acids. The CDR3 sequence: CASSRLPSYEQYF.

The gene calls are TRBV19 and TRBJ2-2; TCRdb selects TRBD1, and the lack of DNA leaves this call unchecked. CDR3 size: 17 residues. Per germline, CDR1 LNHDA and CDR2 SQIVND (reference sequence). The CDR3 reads CASSITAGTLGTGELFF.

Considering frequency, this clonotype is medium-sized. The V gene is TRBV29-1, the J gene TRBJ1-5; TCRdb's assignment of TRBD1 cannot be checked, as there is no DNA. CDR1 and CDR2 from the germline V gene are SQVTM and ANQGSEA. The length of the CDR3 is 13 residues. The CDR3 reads CSVLSGQNQPQHF.

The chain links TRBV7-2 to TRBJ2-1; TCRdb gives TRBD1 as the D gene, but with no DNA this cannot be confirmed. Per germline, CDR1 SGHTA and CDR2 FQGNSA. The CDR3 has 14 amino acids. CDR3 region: CASSTGTAYNEQFF.

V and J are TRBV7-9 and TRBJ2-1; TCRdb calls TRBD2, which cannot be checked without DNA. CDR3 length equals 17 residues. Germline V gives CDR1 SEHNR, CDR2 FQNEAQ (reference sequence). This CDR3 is CASSLALRTSGGYEQFF.